The rows below give T cell receptor beta chains drawn from one sample of a study of T cells expressing NK-cell markers. TCRdb re-called the 5' RACE reads, yielding one record per CDR3 amino acid sequence without DNA. The listing records a few hundred thousand distinct CDR3 sequences. Sequenced material: blood T cells: a sorted CD56 or NKG2C T cell subset, CD4+ or CD8+ T cells, or bulk PBMC T cells (not recorded which). The origin of the receptors is a man between 18 and 35 years old in good health. The CDR3 runs from the conserved cysteine through the conserved F or W.

v_gene	j_gene	CDR3aa
TRBV4-1	TRBJ2-1	CASSQVGDASSYNEQFF
TRBV4-3	TRBJ2-3	CASSQEPIAGASEVTQYF
TRBV3-1	TRBJ2-4	CASSWTGESLAKNIQYF
TRBV20-1	TRBJ2-7	CSANKPGQGAPEQYF
TRBV9	TRBJ2-1	CASSPDALSYNEQFF
TRBV6-1	TRBJ2-1	CASSEAGGRPLYNEQFF
TRBV11-2	TRBJ2-1	CASSFSGSGGNEQFF
TRBV5-6	TRBJ1-1	CASSLAGTANEAFF
TRBV7-6	TRBJ2-3	CASSLSFAGEDTQYF
TRBV9	TRBJ2-6	CASSGTGSGANVLTF
TRBV2	TRBJ1-5	CASSGPRQGYNQPQHF
TRBV6-5	TRBJ1-5	CASSTVGQRNQPQHF
TRBV18	TRBJ2-7	CASLGRDEQYF
TRBV10-3	TRBJ1-2	CAISEVTGGDYGYTF
TRBV29-1	TRBJ2-1	CSVEGSSVGSYNEQFF
TRBV7-9	TRBJ2-5	CASSLPGPLGETQYF
TRBV11-2	TRBJ2-1	CASSLLSTWQFF
TRBV29-1	TRBJ2-4	CSVRTGTGKNIQYF
TRBV10-3	TRBJ1-5	CAISDQGQPQHF
TRBV5-1	TRBJ2-3	CASSLALAGGTDTQYF
TRBV11-2	TRBJ2-7	CASSLTTTSGRSYEQYF
TRBV29-1	TRBJ2-3	CSVALTFTDTQYF
TRBV28	TRBJ2-3	CASSFLGGRRRDTQYF